These 14 T cell receptor beta chains originate from one sample sequenced in a study of blood T cells in healthy people across ages. A second about 6 to 11 cycle PCR used barcoded and J-beta primers. TCRdb re-derived calls from the 5' RACE reads in MiXCR, one entry per CDR3 protein. The table includes roughly 1,700,000 distinct CDR3 sequences, 28% detected once. Sequencing was done on a sample of blood. These TCRs come from a woman in her twenties or thirties in good health.

For this clonotype: Its ends do not fully match the called genes, so a read error is possible. CDR3 sequence reads: CASSLVAAGGQDERFF. The CDR3 DNA is TGTGCCAGCAGCTTAGTGGCAGCGGGAGGGCAGGATGAGCGGTTCTTC. The chain employs TRBV7-9 and TRBJ2-1; 10 bases map to TRBD2. Germline V CDR1 and CDR2: SEHNR, FQNEAQ (reference sequence). This CDR3 is built from 16 residues.

The V gene is TRBV6-1, the J gene TRBJ1-2, with 8 bases matching TRBD1. The J segment lost 5 bases and the V segment lost 3 bases, leaving 8 bases of the junction unmatched. Germline V lookup: CDR1 MNHNS, CDR2 SASEGT. This CDR3 has 15 amino acids. CDR3 coding DNA: TGTGCCAGCAGTGATCTGGCAGGGGGCGTTTATGGCTACACCTTC. It encodes CASSDLAGGVYGYTF.

This clonotype was picked up a small number of times. The V and J genes are TRBV5-5 and TRBJ2-1; TRBD2 aligns across 8 bases. V trimming: 4 bases; J trimming: 6 bases; junction bases outside the gene matches: 9. Per the germline V gene, CDR1 is SGHKS and CDR2 is YYEKEE (reference sequence). This CDR3 contains 15 residues. CDR3: CASSQVAGRSNEQFF. In DNA form, the CDR3 reads TGTGCCAGCAGCCAAGTAGCGGGAAGGTCCAATGAGCAGTTCTTC. The full variable domain, completed using reference TRBV5-5 and TRBJ2-1, is DAGVTQSPTHLIKTRGQQVTLRCSPISGHKSVSWYQQVLGQGPQFIFQYYEKEERGRGNFPDRFSARQFPNYSSELNVNALLLGDSALYLCASSQVAGRSNEQFFGPGTRLTVL.

The rearrangement links TRBV5-1 to TRBJ1-1; D perhaps matches TRBD1 (5 bases). Germline-derived CDR1 and CDR2 are SGHRS and YFSETQ. The CDR3 loop spans 14 amino acids. V was cut by 5 bases and J by 2 bases, with 13 bases left in between. The CDR3 nucleotides are TGCGCCAGCAGATTAGGGACGGGCAACACTGAAGCTTTCTTT. It encodes CASRLGTGNTEAFF.

This clonotype was seen a few times. The CDR3 sequence: CSARDRTSAQETQYF. The CDR3 nucleotides read TGCAGTGCTAGAGACCGGACTAGCGCGCAAGAGACCCAGTACTTC. The J gene is TRBJ2-5, the V gene TRBV20-1; 9 bases are shared with TRBD2. The CDR3 consists of 15 residues. Per germline, CDR1 DFQATT and CDR2 SNEGSKA (reference sequence). Trimming took 0 bases from V and 2 from J; bases not matched to a gene: 4.

The chain recombines TRBV5-1 with TRBJ2-5; D uncertain. Germline assignment: CDR1 SGHRS and CDR2 YFSETQ. V was shortened by 4 bases and J by 0 bases, with 10 bases between the two germline ends. The CDR3 runs to 14 residues. The CDR3 DNA reads as TGCGCCAGCAGCCCAATCGCGTACCAAGAGACCCAGTACTTC. Translating gives CASSPIAYQETQYF.

This chain uses TRBV3-1 with TRBJ2-7; D might be TRBD2 (6 bases). This CDR3 has 15 residues. Germline V gives CDR1 LGHDT, CDR2 YNNKEL (reference sequence). Trimming pared 2 bases from V and 5 bases from J, leaving 16 bases between. The CDR3 loop is CASSQWDGGLNEQYF. The CDR3 DNA follows: TGTGCCAGCAGCCAATGGGACGGGGGATTGAACGAGCAGTACTTC.

This clonotype was found a few times. The chain uses TRBV6-6 and TRBJ2-2, with TRBD2 matching over 7 bases. Germline V gene lookup returns CDR1 MNHNY and CDR2 SVGAGI (reference sequence). With V trimmed by 2 bases and J by 4 bases, 7 bases remained unmatched. CDR3 length: 16 residues. CDR3 DNA sequence: TGTGCCAGCAGTTACGGAGCGGGGAGACTCACCGGGGAGCTGTTTTTT. Translated: CASSYGAGRLTGELFF.

V gene TRBV14 combines with J gene TRBJ1-2, with no clear D. V shed 1 base and J shed 6 bases, with 12 bases lying between them. Germline V gene sequence: CDR1 SGHDN, CDR2 FVKESK. There are 14 residues in the CDR3. In DNA, the CDR3 is TGTGCCAGCAGCCAAGGCGCGGGTCGGAATGGCTACACCTTC. Translation: CASSQGAGRNGYTF.

The V and J genes are TRBV5-1 and TRBJ2-1, with 7 bases fitting TRBD2. The CDR3 extends over 14 amino acids. Per germline, CDR1 SGHRS and CDR2 YFSETQ. The ends lost 4 bases at V and 8 bases at J; junction bases unmatched: 9. The DNA of the CDR3 is TGCGCCAGCAGCCAACACCCAGGGAGGGATGAGCAGTTCTTC. Translated: CASSQHPGRDEQFF.

In this sample, this clonotype turned up once. The V call is TRBV6-5, the J call TRBJ2-3; TRBD2 aligns across 10 bases. CDR3 size: 16 residues. Germline loops: CDR1 MNHEY, CDR2 SVGAGI. The V gene end was trimmed by 5 bases and the J gene end by 4 bases; junction bases not matched to a gene: 9. CDR3 protein: CASSPPPSGGADTQYF. As DNA, the CDR3 is TGTGCCAGCAGTCCTCCTCCTAGCGGGGGTGCAGATACGCAGTATTTT.

About this clonotype itself: A much more abundant neighbour one base away suggests this may be a read error. The gene calls are TRBV29-1 and TRBJ2-1, with 8 bases lining up with TRBD1. The DNA matches TRBJ2-7 better at its end, which makes the J call doubtful. The CDR3 consists of 15 residues. From germline, CDR1 is SQVTM and CDR2 ANQGSEA. The CDR3: CSVLGTGASYNEQYF. The CDR3 DNA reads TGCAGCGTCTTAGGGACAGGCGCTTCCTACAATGAGCAGTACTTC.

The rearrangement joins TRBV29-1 to TRBJ2-4; 13 nucleotides agree with TRBD2. This CDR3 is 16 amino acids long. Germline values: CDR1 SQVTM, CDR2 ANQGSEA. The V and J ends lost 6 bases and 0 bases, in that order; junction bases with no gene match: 5. This CDR3 is CSVEGLAGRAKNIQYF. In DNA, the CDR3 is TGCAGCGTCGAGGGACTAGCGGGGAGAGCCAAAAACATTCAGTACTTC.

This sequence joins TRBV7-6 and TRBJ2-7, with D unresolved. Trimming shortened V by 0 bases and J by 7 bases, and 10 bases separated the two germline ends. Germline V CDR1 and CDR2: SGHVS, FNYEAQ. The CDR3 is 13 amino acids. In nucleotides, the CDR3 is TGTGCCAGCAGCTTAGCGAAGTCAAGGGAGCAGTACTTC. Translated, it gives CASSLAKSREQYF. The whole variable domain, filled in from reference TRBV7-6 and TRBJ2-7, reads GAGVSQSPRYKVTKRGQDVALRCDPISGHVSLYWYRQALGQGPEFLTYFNYEAQQDKSGLPNDRFSAERPEGSISTLTIQRTEQRDSAMYRCASSLAKSREQYFGPGTRLTVT.